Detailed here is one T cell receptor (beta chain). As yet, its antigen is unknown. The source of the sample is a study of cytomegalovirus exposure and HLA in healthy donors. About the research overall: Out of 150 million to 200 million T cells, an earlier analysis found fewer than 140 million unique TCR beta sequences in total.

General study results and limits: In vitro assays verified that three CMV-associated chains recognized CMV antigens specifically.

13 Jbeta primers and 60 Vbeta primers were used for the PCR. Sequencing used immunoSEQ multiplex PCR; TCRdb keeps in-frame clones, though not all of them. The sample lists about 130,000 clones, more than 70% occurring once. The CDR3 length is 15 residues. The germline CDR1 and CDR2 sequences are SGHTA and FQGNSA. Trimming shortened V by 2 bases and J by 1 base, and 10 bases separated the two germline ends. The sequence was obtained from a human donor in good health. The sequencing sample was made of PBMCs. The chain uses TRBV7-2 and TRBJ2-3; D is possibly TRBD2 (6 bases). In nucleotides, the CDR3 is TGTGCCAGCAGCTTAAACCCGGGGGGCACAGATACGCAGTATTTT. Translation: CASSLNPGGTDTQYF.